This paragraph reports one T cell receptor beta chain. The antigen is not known. The junction departs from the called germline gene at one end, perhaps through a read error. DNA and RNA were both co-extracted from approximately 22-30 mg of bulk tissue that had not been sorted. Surgical resection was used to treat these primary liver carcinoma patients. This record comes from a study of tumor-infiltrating lymphocytes in primary liver carcinoma. Across the study: All lesions had stage T1-T3 N0M0 and roughly 4.2 to 10 cm widths. Study-level results: Blood trailed tumors significantly in top-250-clone fraction (p = 0.039).

The investigators made TCR beta cDNA from about 500 ng total RNA, using a constant-region primer. It was through three nested multiplex PCR rounds of slightly modified ARM-PCR that TCR beta libraries arose. TCRdb processed the multiplex PCR reads anew with MiXCR; each CDR3 protein has one entry. The sample holds 100,000 or so distinct CDR3 sequences, 55% to 80% seen once. Material for sequencing was liver tumor tissue from sampling region 2. Subset described: tumor region T2, inferior pole. This receptor was taken from a woman in her sixties with primary liver carcinoma and hepatitis B virus infection.

Here the CDR3 reads CDSSLGLGTKAFF. The CDR3 DNA follows: TGTGACAGCAGCCTAGGCTTGGGCACTAAAGCTTTCTTT. The gene calls are TRBV14 and TRBJ1-1; D gene uncertain. CDR1 and CDR2 (germline): SGHDN, FVKESK. This CDR3 has 13 residues.